The 9 T cell receptor beta chains below were found in one sample sequenced in a study of blood T cells in healthy people across ages. The authors ran a second PCR of about 7 to 11 cycles using a sample-barcoded 5' primer and a J-beta primer mix. TCRdb reprocessed the 5' RACE reads with MiXCR, giving one entry per CDR3 protein. The data contain about 970,000 distinct CDR3 sequences, roughly 47% of them singletons. The sequencing sample was made of blood. The receptor set was obtained from a woman aged 60-70 years in good health.

CDR3 region: CASTLGSQGRAEAFF. Here the CDR3 DNA reads TGCGCCAGCACGCTCGGTAGTCAGGGTCGAGCTGAAGCTTTCTTT. V and J are TRBV4-1 and TRBJ1-1; D possibly corresponds to TRBD1 (5 bases). Germline-derived CDR1 and CDR2 are MGHRA and YSYEKL. The CDR3 is 15 residues long. V was pared by 7 bases and J by 6 bases, with 21 bases between.

V gene TRBV3-1 combines with J gene TRBJ2-5; D is possibly TRBD1 or TRBD2 (5 bases each). The CDR3 has 14 residues. Germline CDR1 reads LGHDT; CDR2 reads YNNKEL (reference sequence). V lost 4 bases to trimming and J lost 5 bases, with 14 bases between them. CDR3 DNA: TGTGCCAGCAGCCGTCCAGGGAGTCGGGAGACCCAGTACTTC. Protein sequence: CASSRPGSRETQYF.

This sequence joins TRBV28 and TRBJ2-7; TRBD2 is a possible D gene (6 bases). V gave up 10 bases and J gave up 0 bases, with 22 bases separating them. The CDR3 is 16 amino acids. The germline gives CDR1 MDHEN, CDR2 SYDVKM. The DNA for the CDR3 is TGTGCCAACAGACAACCCGGGTTAGCGGTCTCCTACGAGCAGTACTTC. Its translation is CANRQPGLAVSYEQYF.

This clonotype was found a few times. V gene TRBV10-2 combines with J gene TRBJ2-5; tentatively, D is TRBD2 (5 bases). V shed 2 bases and J shed 5 bases, with 12 bases lying between them. This CDR3 contains 14 residues. The germline CDR1 and CDR2 sequences are WSHSY and SAAADI. The CDR3 DNA reads as TGCGCCAGCAGTGAGAATACCAGAGGGGAGACCCAGTACTTC. It is translated as CASSENTRGETQYF.

The gene calls are TRBV28 and TRBJ2-7; D gene uncertain. Per germline, CDR1 MDHEN and CDR2 SYDVKM. Trimming stripped 5 bases from V and 2 bases from J, with 10 bases between. The CDR3 is made up of 13 amino acids. The CDR3 here is CASSVQAPYEQYF. CDR3 sequence (DNA): TGTGCCAGCAGTGTCCAGGCCCCCTACGAGCAGTACTTC. Supplemented by reference TRBV28 and TRBJ2-7, the full variable domain reads DVKVTQSSRYLVKRTGEKVFLECVQDMDHENMFWYRQDPGLGLRLIYFSYDVKMKEKGDIPEGYSVSREKKERFSLILESASTNQTSMYLCASSVQAPYEQYFGPGTRLTVT.

This rearrangement joins TRBV28 to TRBJ2-5; no clear D. V gave up 0 bases and J gave up 2 bases, with 10 bases separating them. CDR1 and CDR2 from the germline V gene are MDHEN and SYDVKM. The CDR3 contains 15 residues. CDR3: CASSLWGNRQETQYF. CDR3 bases: TGTGCCAGCAGTTTATGGGGCAATAGACAAGAGACCCAGTACTTC.

V and J are TRBV7-8 and TRBJ2-6; D not certain. This CDR3 spans 16 amino acids. Germline V CDR1 and CDR2: SGHVS, FQNEAQ. Trimming took off 2 bases at V and 2 bases at J, with 10 bases between the two ends. As DNA, the CDR3 is TGTGCCAGCAGCTTATTGAAGGGAACTGGGGCCAACGTCCTGACTTTC. Amino acid sequence: CASSLLKGTGANVLTF.

The genes are TRBV28 and TRBJ2-4; no clear D. TRBJ2-7 matches the DNA end more closely, so the J call is doubtful. CDR1 MDHEN and CDR2 SYDVKM come from the germline V gene. The length of the CDR3 is 12 residues. The CDR3 here is CASSGMPYEQYF. In DNA form, the CDR3 reads TGTGCCAGCAGTGGCATGCCCTACGAGCAGTACTTC.

This clonotype was detected a few times. This chain connects TRBV3-1 to TRBJ1-6; D may be TRBD1 (5 bases). There are 16 residues in the CDR3. V lost 1 base to trimming and J lost 10 bases, with 17 bases between them. In germline, CDR1 is LGHDT, CDR2 YNNKEL (reference sequence). The CDR3 DNA follows: TGTGCCAGCAGCCAAGCGTCACAGCAGGGCGGATCACCCCTCCACTTT. Amino acid sequence: CASSQASQQGGSPLHF.